The 27 T cell receptor beta chains in this list originate from one sample, sequenced in a study of Ad26.COV2.S vaccination and SARS-CoV-2 variants. Treatment noted: some 19 received Ad26.COV2.S at low or high dose, single or two shots; roughly 5 received placebo; per-sample allocation not given. Collection of the samples took place on day 63 after the first injection of vaccine or placebo. This table comes from immunoSEQ multiplex PCR, and its TCRdb copy is limited to in-frame clones, with some not included. The profile covers roughly 300,000 clones, with around 89% appearing a single time and around 5% taken by the ten largest. This sample comprised peripheral blood, obtained in a trial of Ad26.COV2.S vaccine versus placebo. These receptors were obtained from a person aged 18 to 59 who received the Ad26.COV2.S COVID-19 vaccine or a placebo.

The rearrangement uses TRBV14 and TRBJ2-5, with 8 nucleotides matching TRBD1. This CDR3 region has 16 residues. V was pared by 0 bases and J by 4 bases, with 7 bases of the junction left unmatched. The germline V gene encodes CDR1 SGHDN and CDR2 FVKESK. The CDR3 DNA reads TGTGCCAGCAGCCAAGACCAGGGGGCTCGTGGAGAGACCCAGTACTTC. Its translation is CASSQDQGARGETQYF.

The V call is TRBV20-1, the J call TRBJ2-5, with D tentatively TRBD2 (6 bases). The CDR3 sequence is 15 residues long. CDR1 and CDR2 from the germline V gene are DFQATT and SNEGSKA (reference sequence). V lost 3 bases and J 4 bases, leaving 18 bases between the germline ends. The CDR3 here is CSASTPGLSPETQYF. The CDR3, as DNA: TGCAGTGCTAGTACACCGGGACTTTCGCCAGAGACCCAGTACTTC.

The rearrangement links TRBV7-6 to TRBJ2-2; D not certain. The CDR3 has 15 residues. The germline gives CDR1 SGHVS, CDR2 FNYEAQ. V was pared by 1 base and J by 4 bases, with 10 bases between. The DNA of the CDR3 is TGTGCCAGCAGCTTAGGCGGAAGATCCACCGGGGAGCTGTTTTTT. Amino acid sequence: CASSLGGRSTGELFF.

This chain connects TRBV27 to TRBJ2-7; 7 nucleotides match TRBD1. After removal of 5 bases from V and 3 bases from J, the junction contained 10 bases not matched to a gene. The CDR3 runs to 15 residues. The germline V gene encodes CDR1 MNHEY and CDR2 SMNVEV (reference sequence). This CDR3 is CASSLQPGQFYEQYF. The CDR3 DNA reads as TGTGCCAGCAGTCTCCAGCCGGGACAGTTCTACGAGCAGTACTTC.

The gene calls are TRBV2 and TRBJ1-3; D is perhaps TRBD1 (6 bases). Germline CDR1 SNHLY, CDR2 FYNNEI. V lost 4 bases, J lost 4 bases, and 17 bases lay in between. The CDR3 spans 16 residues. The CDR3 region has the DNA TGTGCCAGCAGTGCGACGTCCGGGACACCCGGAAACACCATATATTTT. Residues: CASSATSGTPGNTIYF.

This clone was seen more than once but under ten times. Other DNA variants within this sample encode the same CDR3. The chain carries TRBV3-1 (or the pseudogene TRBV3-2) and TRBJ1-5; the D gene is possibly TRBD1 (5 bases). The CDR3 runs 18 residues. The V gene's germline CDR1 is LGHDT and CDR2 YNNKEL (reference sequence). Trimming pared 0 bases from V and 0 bases from J, leaving 15 bases between. The CDR3 DNA is TGTGCCAGCAGCCAAGATCGGCCGGGGCTTTATAGCAATCAGCCCCAGCATTTT. It codes for CASSQDRPGLYSNQPQHF.

The rearrangement links TRBV19 to TRBJ2-5, with D possibly TRBD2 on 6 matching bases. The V end lost 5 bases, the J end lost 4 bases, and 14 bases lay between the germline ends. The V gene's germline CDR1 is LNHDA and CDR2 SQIVND (reference sequence). The CDR3 contains 14 residues. CDR3 sequence reads: CASSRGSRVETQYF. The CDR3 bases are TGTGCCAGTAGTCGGGGGTCGCGGGTAGAGACCCAGTACTTC.

This sequence joins TRBV19 and TRBJ2-7, with a weak D call TRBD2 (5 bases). Germline-derived CDR1 and CDR2 are LNHDA and SQIVND (reference sequence). V lost 3 bases and J 6 bases, leaving 12 bases between the germline ends. The CDR3 sequence is 13 residues long. The CDR3 region is CASSMAPEGEQYF. CDR3 nucleotide sequence: TGTGCCAGTAGTATGGCCCCAGAGGGCGAGCAGTACTTC.

CDR3 sequence reads: CASSYRGSVTDNEQFF. The DNA of the CDR3 is TGTGCCAGCTCGTATCGTGGGAGTGTGACAGACAATGAGCAGTTCTTC. V is TRBV18 and J is TRBJ2-1, with D perhaps assigned TRBD1 or TRBD2 (5 bases each). V lost 6 bases and J 5 bases, leaving 20 bases between the germline ends. CDR1 and CDR2 (germline): KGHSH, LQKENI. This CDR3 has 16 residues. Complete variable domain (other parts from reference TRBV18 and TRBJ2-1): NAGVMQNPRHLVRRRGQEARLRCSPMKGHSHVYWYRQLPEEGLKFMVYLQKENIIDESGMPKERFSAEFPKEGPSILRIQQVVRGDSAAYFCASSYRGSVTDNEQFFGPGTRLTVL.

The rearrangement uses TRBV2 and TRBJ1-6; D perhaps matches TRBD1 (5 bases). V was trimmed by 7 bases and J by 7 bases, leaving 8 bases between them. Germline lookup yields CDR1 SNHLY and CDR2 FYNNEI. This CDR3 is 12 amino acids long. This chain's CDR3 is CASTPGNSPLHF. In DNA, the CDR3 is TGTGCCAGCACTCCAGGGAATTCACCCCTCCACTTT.

The chain links TRBV27 to TRBJ2-7, with D hard to call. The CDR3 is 13 residues long. The germline V gene encodes CDR1 MNHEY and CDR2 SMNVEV (reference sequence). V gave up 3 bases and J gave up 4 bases, with 10 bases separating them. Here the CDR3 DNA reads TGTGCCAGCAGTTTCGGGCCATTTTACGAGCAGTACTTC. Protein product: CASSFGPFYEQYF.

This chain links TRBV11-3 with TRBJ2-3, with a tentative D call TRBD2 (7 bases). CDR3 length: 15 amino acids. The V end lost 5 bases, the J end lost 5 bases, and 17 bases lay between the germline ends. Germline CDR1 and CDR2: SGHNT and YENEEA. This CDR3 is CASSPGGGWGDTQYF. The CDR3 region has the DNA TGTGCCAGCAGCCCCGGCGGGGGCTGGGGAGATACGCAGTATTTT.

The genes are TRBV5-1 and TRBJ1-1, with D possibly TRBD1 on 5 matching bases. Germline lookup yields CDR1 SGHRS and CDR2 YFSETQ. The CDR3 contains 13 residues. V was shortened by 4 bases and J by 6 bases, with 13 bases between the two germline ends. CDR3 coding DNA: TGCGCCAGCAGCGTGGGGGGAGGGTCTGAAGCTTTCTTT. This codes for CASSVGGGSEAFF.

The V gene is TRBV5-4, the J gene TRBJ2-3, with D possibly TRBD1 on 6 matching bases. Per the germline V gene, CDR1 is SGHNT and CDR2 is YYREEE (reference sequence). V lost 3 bases, J lost 4 bases, and 24 bases lay in between. CDR3 length: 18 amino acids. The CDR3 DNA is TGTGCCAGCAGCTCGATCATCCGAAGCGGACAGTCCTCAGATACGCAGTATTTT. Encoded protein: CASSSIIRSGQSSDTQYF.

The chain's CDR3 is CASSTSSGSYEQYF. For the CDR3, the DNA is TGTGCCAGCAGTACTTCTAGCGGGAGTTACGAGCAGTACTTC. This chain connects TRBV28 to TRBJ2-7; 10 nucleotides align to TRBD2. With 5 bases clipped from V and 4 bases from J, the junction kept 5 bases outside the gene matches. CDR1 and CDR2 (germline): MDHEN, SYDVKM. The CDR3 is made up of 14 amino acids.

The V and J genes are TRBV19 and TRBJ2-7; D is uncertain. There are 13 residues in the CDR3. V was pared by 3 bases and J by 2 bases, with 8 bases between. Germline CDR1 reads LNHDA; CDR2 reads SQIVND (reference sequence). The CDR3 here is CASSINAAYEQYF. CDR3 nucleotide sequence: TGTGCCAGTAGTATTAACGCAGCCTACGAGCAGTACTTC.

The rearrangement links TRBV5-6 to TRBJ2-2; 7 nucleotides agree with TRBD1. With 3 bases clipped from V and 3 bases from J, the junction kept 5 bases outside the gene matches. The CDR3 totals 15 residues. The germline V gene has CDR1 SGHDT and CDR2 YYEEEE. The CDR3 coding sequence is TGTGCCAGCAGCTCTGGACAGGTCGACACCGGGGAGCTGTTTTTT. Translation: CASSSGQVDTGELFF.

This sequence joins TRBV18 and TRBJ1-1; the D gene is possibly TRBD1 (6 bases). The CDR3 loop spans 14 amino acids. The V end lost 4 bases, the J end lost 5 bases, and 14 bases lay between the germline ends. CDR1 is KGHSH, CDR2 LQKENI, per germline. The CDR3 DNA sequence: TGTGCCAGCTCACTATACAGGGTTAATACTGAAGCTTTCTTT. The encoded protein is CASSLYRVNTEAFF.

The V and J genes are TRBV30 and TRBJ2-1; 7 bases align to TRBD1. Per germline, CDR1 GTSNPN and CDR2 SVGIG (reference sequence). CDR3 length: 12 residues. With 4 bases clipped from V and 6 bases from J, the junction kept 3 bases outside the gene matches. The CDR3 loop is CAWNTGVNEQFF. CDR3 in DNA: TGTGCCTGGAACACAGGGGTCAATGAGCAGTTCTTC.

The J gene is TRBJ1-6, the V gene TRBV19; 11 nucleotides align to TRBD1. CDR1 LNHDA and CDR2 SQIVND come from the germline V gene (reference sequence). The ends lost 4 bases at V and 9 bases at J; junction bases unmatched: 5. This CDR3 has 15 residues. In nucleotides, the CDR3 is TGTGCCAGTAGTACCCCCGGACAGGGGGCTTCACCCCTCCACTTT. Amino acid sequence: CASSTPGQGASPLHF.

This rearrangement joins TRBV9 to TRBJ2-2; D is unclear. CDR1 and CDR2 from the germline V gene are SGDLS and YYNGEE. The CDR3 is made up of 12 amino acids. With 4 bases removed from V and 5 bases from J, the gap between germline ends came to 6 bases. For the CDR3, the DNA is TGTGCCAGCAGCTCCAAAACCGGGGAGCTGTTTTTT. Amino acids: CASSSKTGELFF.

This sequence joins TRBV5-4 and TRBJ1-1; no clear D. The germline V gene encodes CDR1 SGHNT and CDR2 YYREEE (reference sequence). The V end lost 2 bases, the J end lost 2 bases, and 7 bases lay between the germline ends. The CDR3 consists of 13 residues. The CDR3 coding sequence is TGTGCCAGCAGCTTTCGGCAAAACACTGAAGCTTTCTTT. It translates to CASSFRQNTEAFF.

This chain uses TRBV19 with TRBJ2-7, with D perhaps TRBD2 (5 bases). Trimming cost V 4 bases and J 3 bases, with 10 bases left between them. CDR3 size: 13 residues. Germline CDR1 reads LNHDA; CDR2 reads SQIVND (reference sequence). As DNA, the CDR3 is TGTGCCAGTAGTACAGACGGGAACTACGAGCAGTACTTC. Its translation: CASSTDGNYEQYF.

The V gene is TRBV7-2, the J gene TRBJ2-7; 9 bases map to TRBD1. The junction had 6 bases not matched to a gene; V was cut back by 5 bases and J by 1 base. The germline gives CDR1 SGHTA, CDR2 FQGNSA. The CDR3 covers 15 residues. CDR3 loop: CASSIPDRGSYEQYF. In nucleotides, the CDR3 is TGTGCCAGCAGCATCCCGGACAGGGGTTCCTACGAGCAGTACTTC.

The chain carries TRBV28 and TRBJ2-7, with D perhaps matching TRBD1 (5 bases). The CDR3 contains 13 residues. Germline-derived CDR1 and CDR2 are MDHEN and SYDVKM. Trimming removed 2 bases from V and 5 bases from J, with 10 bases in between. CDR3 nucleotide sequence: TGTGCCAGCAGTTTAAACAGGTTCGACGAGCAGTACTTC. Its translation: CASSLNRFDEQYF.

V usage is TRBV11-3 and J usage is TRBJ2-1; D not certain. V was trimmed by 1 base and J by 4 bases, leaving 8 bases between them. This CDR3 is 14 amino acids long. Germline V lookup: CDR1 SGHNT, CDR2 YENEEA. CDR3 sequence (DNA): TGTGCCAGCAGCTTAGCAGCCGAGTACAATGAGCAGTTCTTC. This encodes CASSLAAEYNEQFF.

This chain links TRBV19 with TRBJ2-2; TRBD1 aligns across 8 bases. Germline trimming cut 4 bases from V and 1 base from J; bases unmatched to any gene: 8. The germline V gene has CDR1 LNHDA and CDR2 SQIVND (reference sequence). This CDR3 has 17 residues. CDR3 coding DNA: TGTGCCAGTAGTACCCCAGGGGGCGCGGGGAACACCGGGGAGCTGTTTTTT. Residues: CASSTPGGAGNTGELFF. The full variable domain, with the rest looked up from reference TRBV19 and TRBJ2-2, is DGGITQSPKYLFRKEGQNVTLSCEQNLNHDAMYWYRQDPGQGLRLIYYSQIVNDFQKGDIAEGYSVSREKKESFPLTVTSAQKNPTAFYLCASSTPGGAGNTGELFFGEGSRLTVL.